This is a list of T cell receptor beta chains from one sample in a study of CD8 T cells in ankylosing spondylitis. TCRdb re-derived calls from the 5' RACE reads in MiXCR, one entry per CDR3 protein. The data show 250,000 to 350,000 distinct CDR3 sequences, with approximately 8% seen just once and about 14% held by the top ten. The sample taken for sequencing was blood, either unsorted or a sorted T cell fraction (not recorded which). The origin of the receptors is a male donor with ankylosing spondylitis. CDR3s include the opening cysteine and the closing phenylalanine or tryptophan. The D gene is left open where the match is weak. Some rows have no size entry. The others give once, few or many, or a class for an expanded clone.

>14|few|TRBD2|TRBV5-1|TRBJ2-1
TGCGCCGGTGCAGCGGGGCCAACTAACAATGAGCAGTTCTTC
CAGAAGPTNNEQFF
>13|.|.|TRBV30|TRBJ2-1
TGTGCCTGGACCCCCAGCTCCTACAATGAGCAGTTCTTC
CAWTPSSYNEQFF
>14|few|.|TRBV29-1|TRBJ1-3
TGCAGCGTTGAAGAAAGCCACTCTGGAAACACCATATATTTT
CSVEESHSGNTIYF
>14|.|.|TRBV20-1|TRBJ2-5
TGCAGTGCTAGCCCCCAGCGGCCCAGAGAGACCCAGTACTTC
CSASPQRPRETQYF
>11|few|.|TRBV27|TRBJ2-1
TGTGCCAGCTGGTCTGGGAATGAGCAGTTCTTC
CASWSGNEQFF
>13|.|.|TRBV29-1|TRBJ1-2
TGCAGCGTCCTGGACAGAACTAACTATGGCTACACCTTC
CSVLDRTNYGYTF
>15|.|TRBD2|TRBV2|TRBJ2-5
TGTGCCAGCAGTACCGGACTAGCGAGACAAGAGACCCAGTACTTC
CASSTGLARQETQYF
>14|few|TRBD2|TRBV30|TRBJ2-1
TGTGCCTGGAGTCTCGGACTAGCCAGCAATGAGCAGTTCTTC
CAWSLGLASNEQFF
>14|.|TRBD2|TRBV30|TRBJ2-7
TGTGCCTATACTAGCGGGAGGGGCGCCTACGAGCAGTACTTC
CAYTSGRGAYEQYF
>15|many|.|TRBV5-1|TRBJ1-1
TGCGCCAGCAGCTTGTTTTCGTGGGGGGCCACTGAAGCTTTCTTT
CASSLFSWGATEAFF
>16|few|TRBD2|TRBV5-1|TRBJ2-2
TGCGCCAGCAGCTTGGTAGCGGGAGTTAAGGGCGGGGAGCTGTTTTTT
CASSLVAGVKGGELFF
>15|.|.|TRBV12-3/TRBV12-4|TRBJ1-5
TGTGCCAGCAGTCCGACGACGGGGCGCGGGCAGCCCCAGCATTTT
CASSPTTGRGQPQHF
>14|few|.|TRBV9|TRBJ1-1
TGTGCCAGCAGCGTAACCCCAACCCGGGCTGAAGCTTTCTTT
CASSVTPTRAEAFF
>12|many|.|TRBV2|TRBJ2-3
TGTGCCAGCAATGATATCTTGGATACGCAGTATTTT
CASNDILDTQYF
>14|.|.|TRBV6-5|TRBJ1-1
TGTGCCAGCAGTTACGAGGACAGAAGCACTGAAGCTTTCTTT
CASSYEDRSTEAFF
>14|few|.|TRBV19|TRBJ2-1
TGTGCCAGTAATACCCAGCGGAATTCTAATGAGCAGTTCTTC
CASNTQRNSNEQFF